Shown below are 9 T cell receptor beta chains from a single sample sequenced in a study of cytomegalovirus exposure and HLA in healthy donors. Primers: 60 Vbeta forward and 13 Jbeta reverse. Libraries were prepared by immunoSEQ multiplex PCR; TCRdb keeps only in-frame clonotypes and omits some of them. The profile covers approximately 160,000 clones, with less than 85% appearing a single time and approximately 1.6% taken by the ten largest. The source material was PBMCs. The receptors were gathered from a male donor in good health and CMV-seronegative.

In this sample, this clone turned up once. V and J are TRBV9 and TRBJ1-6; 8 positions agree with TRBD1. CDR1 is SGDLS and CDR2 is YYNGEE in the germline V gene. Losses at the gene ends were 4 bases for V and 4 bases for J; bases not matched to a gene: 7. The CDR3 covers 16 residues. CDR3 in DNA: TGTGCCAGCAGCCTCACCCGGGACAGGTATAATTCACCCCTCCACTTT. It codes for CASSLTRDRYNSPLHF.

The V gene is TRBV28, the J gene TRBJ1-5, with TRBD1 identical over 7 bases. Germline loops: CDR1 MDHEN, CDR2 SYDVKM. V lost 6 bases to trimming and J lost 4 bases; unmatched junction nucleotides: 12. CDR3 length equals 16 residues. This CDR3 reads CASSPTTGLLNQPQHF. The CDR3 DNA reads TGTGCCAGCAGCCCTACGACAGGGCTCTTAAATCAGCCCCAGCATTTT.

This clone has only one observation. The rearrangement links TRBV6-5 to TRBJ1-3; D gene ambiguous. The CDR3 loop spans 11 amino acids. V was shortened by 5 bases and J by 7 bases, with 6 bases between the two germline ends. Germline V CDR1 and CDR2: MNHEY, SVGAGI. The CDR3 sequence: CASSRGNTIYF. The CDR3 DNA follows: TGTGCCAGCAGTCGAGGGAACACCATATATTTT.

There are a few counts of this clone. This chain uses TRBV19 with TRBJ2-1; possibly TRBD2 for D (5 bases). Trimming removed 0 bases from V and 1 base from J, with 7 bases in between. CDR3 length: 15 residues. Germline assignment: CDR1 LNHDA and CDR2 SQIVND (reference sequence). The CDR3 region is CASSIEGSSYNEQFF. The DNA of the CDR3 is TGTGCCAGTAGTATAGAGGGGAGTTCCTACAATGAGCAGTTCTTC. The full variable domain, its missing parts supplied by reference TRBV19 and TRBJ2-1, is DGGITQSPKYLFRKEGQNVTLSCEQNLNHDAMYWYRQDPGQGLRLIYYSQIVNDFQKGDIAEGYSVSREKKESFPLTVTSAQKNPTAFYLCASSIEGSSYNEQFFGPGTRLTVL.

This clone was recorded a few times. The V call is TRBV6-6, the J call TRBJ2-7; TRBD1 matches at 7 bases. Looked up from germline, CDR1 is MNHNY and CDR2 is SVGAGI (reference sequence). CDR3 length: 15 residues. V lost 3 bases to trimming and J lost 1 base; unmatched junction nucleotides: 6. The CDR3 spells CASSYQGVKSYEQYF. CDR3 nucleotides: TGTGCCAGCAGTTATCAGGGGGTAAAGTCCTACGAGCAGTACTTC.

The genes are TRBV5-1 and TRBJ2-3; 8 bases match TRBD2. Trimming took 2 bases from V and 6 from J; bases not matched to a gene: 8. Per germline, CDR1 SGHRS and CDR2 YFSETQ. The CDR3 is made up of 15 amino acids. This chain's CDR3 is CASSFGLAAGDTQYF. Written as DNA, the CDR3 is TGCGCCAGCAGCTTCGGACTAGCCGCAGGGGATACGCAGTATTTT.

CDR3: CASGPPRGPGELFF. CDR3 nucleotide sequence: TGTGCTAGTGGGCCCCCCCGGGGTCCCGGGGAGCTGTTTTTT. V gene TRBV12-5 combines with J gene TRBJ2-2, with D perhaps matching TRBD2 (5 bases). This CDR3 region has 14 residues. In germline, CDR1 is LGHNT, CDR2 FRNRAP. V was clipped by 6 bases and J by 6 bases, with 14 bases between them.

The V call is TRBV6-5, the J call TRBJ2-7; the match to TRBD1 covers 7 bases. The V gene's germline CDR1 is MNHEY and CDR2 SVGAGI. J lost 4 bases, V lost 7 bases, and 13 bases had no gene match. This CDR3 is 15 amino acids long. The CDR3 coding sequence is TGTGCCAGCACTACACCCCGGGACAGACCTTACGAGCAGTACTTC. Translated: CASTTPRDRPYEQYF.

This sequence joins TRBV10-2 and TRBJ2-1; a weak D match, TRBD2 (5 bases). The CDR3 spans 12 residues. Trimming stripped 0 bases from V and 8 bases from J, with 5 bases between. Germline loops: CDR1 WSHSY, CDR2 SAAADI. In nucleotides, the CDR3 is TGCGCCAGCAGTGAGTCGAGGGATGAGCAGTTCTTC. Encoded protein: CASSESRDEQFF.